This TCR beta chain is from a study of response to subunit inactivated influenza vaccine. General study findings and limits: The authors put forward the suggestion that each seasonal influenza vaccination may bring in only a limited number of new T cells.

Losses at the gene ends were 1 base for V and 2 bases for J; bases not matched to a gene: 3. There are 16 residues in the CDR3. CDR1 SGHKS and CDR2 YYEKEE come from the germline V gene (reference sequence). The table lists this clonotype with a few counts. The antigen remains unidentified. A single record per CDR3 protein comes from TCRdb applying MiXCR to the RT-PCR reads. This sample has about 310,000 distinct CDR3 sequences; around a fifth occur once, and the top ten carry about a tenth. The TCR sequence derives from a man between 50 and 69 years old who received an inactivated influenza vaccine. The specimen was PBMCs from blood, collected 21 months after vaccination. The gene calls are TRBV5-5 and TRBJ2-5, with TRBD2 matching over 12 bases. CDR3 sequence reads: CASSLSLAGGQETQYF. CDR3 nucleotides: TGTGCCAGCAGCTTGAGCCTAGCGGGGGGGCAAGAGACCCAGTACTTC.